This TCR beta chain was sequenced during a study of CD8 T cells in ankylosing spondylitis. This clonotype has at least ten counts. The germline CDR1 and CDR2 sequences are MGHDK and SYGVNS. V dropped 2 bases and J dropped 0 bases, with 8 bases sitting between them. The CDR3 sequence is 14 residues long. One entry per CDR3 protein results from TCRdb running MiXCR on the 5' RACE reads. The profile covers over 100,000 distinct CDR3 sequences, with around 7% appearing a single time and 9% to 15% taken by the ten largest. The TCR sequence derives from a male donor with ankylosing spondylitis or in good health (not recorded which). The sequencing sample was made of blood, either unsorted or a sorted T cell fraction (not recorded which). This chain uses TRBV25-1 with TRBJ2-7; D is unresolved. In DNA form, the CDR3 reads TGTGCCAGCAGTGAAGGATCAAGCTCCTACGAGCAGTACTTC. As protein: CASSEGSSSYEQYF.